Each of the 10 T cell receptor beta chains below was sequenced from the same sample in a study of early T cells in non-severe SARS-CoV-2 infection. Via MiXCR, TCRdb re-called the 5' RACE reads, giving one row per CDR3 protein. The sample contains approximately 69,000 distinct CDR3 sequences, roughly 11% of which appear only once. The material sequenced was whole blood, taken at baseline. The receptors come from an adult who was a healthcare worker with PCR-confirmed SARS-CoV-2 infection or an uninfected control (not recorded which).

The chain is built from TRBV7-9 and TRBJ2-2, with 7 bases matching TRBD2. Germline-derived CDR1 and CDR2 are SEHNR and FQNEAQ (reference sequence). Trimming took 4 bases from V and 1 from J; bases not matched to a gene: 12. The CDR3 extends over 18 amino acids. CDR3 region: CASSSYLGSGQNTGELFF. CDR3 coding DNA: TGTGCCAGCAGCTCCTACCTGGGTAGCGGGCAGAACACCGGGGAGCTGTTTTTT.

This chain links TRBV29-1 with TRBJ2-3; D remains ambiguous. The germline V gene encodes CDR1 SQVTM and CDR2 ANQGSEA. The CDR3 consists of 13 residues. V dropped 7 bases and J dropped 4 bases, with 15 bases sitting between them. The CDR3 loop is CSAEGITADTQYF. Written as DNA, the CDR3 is TGCAGCGCAGAAGGTATTACGGCAGATACGCAGTATTTT.

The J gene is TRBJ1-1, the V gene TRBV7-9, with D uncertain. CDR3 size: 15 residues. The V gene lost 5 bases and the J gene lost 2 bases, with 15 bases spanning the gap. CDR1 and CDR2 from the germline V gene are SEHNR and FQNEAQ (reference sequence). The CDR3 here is CASSPLGRINTEAFF. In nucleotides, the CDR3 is TGTGCCAGCAGCCCGCTCGGCAGGATAAACACTGAAGCTTTCTTT.

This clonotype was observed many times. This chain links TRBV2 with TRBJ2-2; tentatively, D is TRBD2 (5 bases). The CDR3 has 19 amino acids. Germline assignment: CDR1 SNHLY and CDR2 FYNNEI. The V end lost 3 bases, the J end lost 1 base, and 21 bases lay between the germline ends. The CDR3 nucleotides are TGTGCCAGCAGTGACCCCCCAACGAGGGCGCGACTGAACACCGGGGAGCTGTTTTTT. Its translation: CASSDPPTRARLNTGELFF. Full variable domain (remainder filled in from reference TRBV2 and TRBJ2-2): EPEVTQTPSHQVTQMGQEVILRCVPISNHLYFYWYRQILGQKVEFLVSFYNNEISEKSEIFDDQFSVERPDGSNFTLKIRSTKLEDSAMYFCASSDPPTRARLNTGELFFGEGSRLTVL.

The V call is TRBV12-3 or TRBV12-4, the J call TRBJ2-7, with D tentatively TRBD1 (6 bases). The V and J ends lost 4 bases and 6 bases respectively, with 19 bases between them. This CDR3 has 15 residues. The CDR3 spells CASSWGSQGPLEQYF. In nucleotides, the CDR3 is TGTGCCAGCAGTTGGGGATCACAGGGTCCCCTCGAGCAGTACTTC.

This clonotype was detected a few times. The CDR3 region has the DNA TGTGCCAGCAGTTACAATCCGGGGCCCGAGGGGGAGCCCCAGCATTTT. This gives the protein CASSYNPGPEGEPQHF. The chain has TRBV6-6 and TRBJ1-5, with D tentatively TRBD1 (6 bases). From germline, CDR1 is MNHNY and CDR2 SVGAGI (reference sequence). V was shortened by 2 bases and J by 8 bases, with 19 bases between the two germline ends. The CDR3 is 16 residues long.

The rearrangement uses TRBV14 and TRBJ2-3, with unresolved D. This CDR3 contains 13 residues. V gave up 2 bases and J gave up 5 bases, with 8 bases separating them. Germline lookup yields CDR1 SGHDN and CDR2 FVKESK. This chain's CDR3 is CASSQSSGDTQYF. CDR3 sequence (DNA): TGTGCCAGCAGCCAATCCTCAGGAGATACGCAGTATTTT.

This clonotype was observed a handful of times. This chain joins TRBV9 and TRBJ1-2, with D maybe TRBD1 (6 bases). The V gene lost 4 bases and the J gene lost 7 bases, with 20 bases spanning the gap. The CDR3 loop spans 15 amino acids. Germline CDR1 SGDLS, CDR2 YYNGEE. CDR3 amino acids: CASSPHPNRVFGYTF. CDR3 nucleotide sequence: TGTGCCAGCAGCCCCCACCCTAACAGGGTCTTTGGCTACACCTTC.

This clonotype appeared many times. The CDR3 bases are TGTGCCAGCAGCCGCAGGTGGGGGCTGCGGGAGACCCAGTACTTC. Its protein is CASSRRWGLRETQYF. The chain joins TRBV7-2 to TRBJ2-5, with a possible D match to TRBD1 (6 bases). The CDR3 contains 15 residues. Trimming removed 5 bases at V and 5 bases at J, with 18 bases between. CDR1 is SGHTA, CDR2 FQGNSA, per germline.

CDR3 sequence reads: CASSPRTGGTGELFF. The CDR3 DNA sequence: TGTGCCAGCAGCCCGAGGACAGGGGGCACCGGGGAGCTGTTTTTT. This chain uses TRBV7-2 with TRBJ2-2, with 10 bases that match TRBD1. CDR3 size: 15 residues. The germline CDR1 and CDR2 sequences are SGHTA and FQGNSA. The V and J ends lost 5 bases and 4 bases, in that order; junction bases with no gene match: 4.